A selection of T cell receptor beta chains follows, all from one sample in a study of shared clonotypes between healthy human individuals. Method: immunoSEQ multiplex PCR; TCRdb's copy keeps in-frame clones and lacks some. The data show about 460,000 clones, with over 60% seen just once and more than 10% held by the top ten. Sequencing used PBMCs. These receptors were collected from a woman in her thirties or forties in good health. Some clones in this sample may be carry-over from other donors' samples. The CDR3 runs from the conserved cysteine through the conserved F or W. D genes are given only for firm matches. Size tells how often a clone was seen (once, few, many) or the class of an expanded clone, and some rows leave it out.

.,.,TRBV2,TRBJ2-7,CASTWGGRLYF,TGTGCCAGCACTTGGGGGGGGCGCCTGTACTTC
.,.,TRBV10-3,TRBJ1-4,CAISENAGENEKLFF,TGTGCCATCAGTGAGAACGCGGGGGAGAATGAAAAACTGTTTTTT
.,.,TRBV11-2,TRBJ1-5,CASIVGRGVSQPQHF,TGTGCCAGCATCGTTGGACGAGGAGTTTCTCAACCCCAGCATTTT
once,TRBD1,TRBV5-1,TRBJ1-1,CASSLGGGMNTEAFF,TGCGCCAGCAGCTTGGGAGGGGGCATGAACACTGAAGCTTTCTTT
.,.,TRBV4-2,TRBJ1-4,CASSPGVSNEKLFF,TGTGCCAGCAGCCCAGGGGTATCTAATGAAAAACTGTTTTTT
many,.,TRBV28,TRBJ1-5,CASSSHRPDQPQHF,TGTGCCAGCAGTTCCCACAGGCCCGATCAGCCCCAGCATTTT
.,TRBD2,TRBV4-1,TRBJ2-1,CASSQGELAVEQFF,TGCGCCAGCAGCCAAGGGGAACTAGCGGTTGAGCAGTTCTTC
many,TRBD1,TRBV7-9,TRBJ1-5,CASSLGTGNQPQHF,TGTGCCAGCAGCTTAGGGACAGGGAATCAGCCCCAGCATTTT
.,.,TRBV5-1,TRBJ1-4,CASSLVQGSTNEKLFF,TGCGCCAGCAGCTTAGTGCAGGGCTCAACTAATGAAAAACTGTTTTTT
many,TRBD2,TRBV10-2,TRBJ2-7,CASSATSGSLNEQYF,TGCGCCAGCAGTGCAACTAGCGGGAGTCTGAACGAGCAGTACTTC
few,TRBD1,TRBV7-7,TRBJ2-5,CASSQRQGETQYF,TGTGCTAGCAGCCAGAGACAGGGGGAGACCCAGTACTTC
.,TRBD1,TRBV2,TRBJ2-7,CASTRDRRYEQYF,TGTGCCAGCACCCGGGACAGGCGGTACGAGCAGTACTTC
few,.,TRBV29-1,TRBJ1-4,CSVGATNEKLFF,TGCAGCGTTGGTGCAACTAATGAAAAACTGTTTTTT
.,.,TRBV7-6,TRBJ2-7,CASSSSVQGFYEQYF,TGTGCCAGCAGCTCCAGTGTTCAGGGTTTCTACGAGCAGTACTTC
.,.,TRBV27,TRBJ2-7,CASSPARSSYEQYF,TGTGCCAGCAGTCCCGCCAGGAGCTCCTACGAGCAGTACTTC
few,.,TRBV7-2,TRBJ2-7,CASSANRGYEQYF,TGTGCCAGCAGCGCCAACCGGGGGTACGAGCAGTACTTC
.,TRBD1,TRBV27,TRBJ1-3,CASSFTGTAGNTIYF,TGTGCCAGCAGTTTTACCGGGACAGCTGGAAACACCATATATTTT
.,.,TRBV28,TRBJ1-2,CASSSGVGYYGYTF,TGTGCCAGCAGTTCCGGGGTAGGGTACTATGGCTACACCTTC
.,.,TRBV5-1,TRBJ2-7,CASSPGGRVTYEQYF,TGCGCCAGCAGCCCAGGTGGCAGGGTAACGTACGAGCAGTACTTC
.,.,TRBV5-1,TRBJ2-3,CASGFWGRGTQYF,TGCGCCAGCGGCTTCTGGGGCAGGGGTACGCAGTATTTT
once,.,TRBV4-1,TRBJ1-2,CASSPHLNYGYTF,TGCGCCAGCAGCCCACACCTCAACTATGGCTACACCTTC
.,.,TRBV2,TRBJ1-5,CASCRDPRQPQHF,TGTGCCAGCTGTCGGGACCCGAGGCAGCCCCAGCATTTT